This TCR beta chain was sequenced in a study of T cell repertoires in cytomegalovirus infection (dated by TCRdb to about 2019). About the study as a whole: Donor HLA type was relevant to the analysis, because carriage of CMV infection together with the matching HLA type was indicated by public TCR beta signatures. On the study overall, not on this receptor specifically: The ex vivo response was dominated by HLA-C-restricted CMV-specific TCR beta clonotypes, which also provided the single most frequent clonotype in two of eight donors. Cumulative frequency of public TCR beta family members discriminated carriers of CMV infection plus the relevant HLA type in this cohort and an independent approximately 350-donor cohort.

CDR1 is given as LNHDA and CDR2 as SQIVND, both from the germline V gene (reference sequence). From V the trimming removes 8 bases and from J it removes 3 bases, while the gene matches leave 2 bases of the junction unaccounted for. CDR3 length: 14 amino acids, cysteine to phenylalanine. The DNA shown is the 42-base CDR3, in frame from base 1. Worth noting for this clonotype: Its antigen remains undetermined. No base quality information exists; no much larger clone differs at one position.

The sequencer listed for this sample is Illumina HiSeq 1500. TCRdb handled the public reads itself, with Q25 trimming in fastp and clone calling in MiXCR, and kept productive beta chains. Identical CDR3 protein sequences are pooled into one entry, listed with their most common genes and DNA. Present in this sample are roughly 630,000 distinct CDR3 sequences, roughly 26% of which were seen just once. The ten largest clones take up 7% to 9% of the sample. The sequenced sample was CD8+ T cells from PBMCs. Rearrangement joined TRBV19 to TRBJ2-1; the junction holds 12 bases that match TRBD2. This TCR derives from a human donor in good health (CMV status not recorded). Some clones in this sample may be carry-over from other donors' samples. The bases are TGTGCCAGTGAGACTAGCGGGGGCTACAATGAGCAGTTCTTC. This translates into CASETSGGYNEQFF.